This T cell receptor beta chain originates from a study of blood T cell repertoires in COVID-19. Study details: T cells, B-cell-depleted T cells, or PBMCs provided the cDNA or gDNA that served as material.

Libraries were prepared by immunoSEQ multiplex PCR; TCRdb keeps only in-frame clonotypes and omits some of them. Here the sample spans 240,000 or so clones, more than 70% being singletons. The CDR3 spans 15 residues. V dropped 1 base and J dropped 5; count of bases not matched to a gene: 6. CDR1 and CDR2 (germline): SGHTS, YDEGEE. Sequenced input: PBMCs or T cells enriched from blood (not recorded which). The origin of this receptor is a woman aged 50 to 65 who had recovered from COVID-19. This rearrangement joins TRBV5-8 to TRBJ2-5; 9 nucleotides agree with TRBD2. CDR3 sequence: CASSLRRGGRETQYF. In DNA, the CDR3 is TGTGCCAGCAGCTTGAGGCGGGGGGGCAGGGAGACCCAGTACTTC.